The 21 T cell receptor beta chains presented below share a single source sample, sequenced in a study of blood T cell repertoires in COVID-19. The assay was immunoSEQ multiplex PCR, and TCRdb's table has in-frame clones only and misses some. The profile shows approximately 500,000 clones, 85% to 90% of them singletons. The sample consisted of peripheral blood. All receptors derive from a woman between 50 and 59 years old with COVID-19, enrolled during active disease.

This rearrangement joins TRBV7-9 to TRBJ1-2; D remains unclear. Germline CDR1 is SEHNR and CDR2 is FQNEAQ (reference sequence). The V end lost 2 bases, the J end lost 10 bases, and 8 bases lay between the germline ends. The CDR3 covers 11 residues. The CDR3 DNA follows: TGTGCCAGCAGCTTACAACAAGACTACACCTTC. Translating it yields CASSLQQDYTF. Using reference TRBV7-9 and TRBJ1-2 for the parts outside the CDR3, the full variable domain is DTGVSQNPRHKITKRGQNVTFRCDPISEHNRLYWYRQTLGQGPEFLTYFQNEAQLEKSRLLSDRFSAERPKGSFSTLEIQRTEQGDSAMYLCASSLQQDYTFGSGTRLTVV.

The gene calls are TRBV7-9 and TRBJ2-6; D is unclear. Trimming removed 6 bases at V and 0 bases at J, with 18 bases between. Germline V gene lookup returns CDR1 SEHNR and CDR2 FQNEAQ (reference sequence). This CDR3 contains 18 residues. The CDR3 region has the DNA TGTGCCAGCAGTCCGGCGAATGGGCTGGCCTCTGGGGCCAACGTCCTGACTTTC. Translating it yields CASSPANGLASGANVLTF.

This chain links TRBV5-4 with TRBJ2-7, with D tentatively TRBD2 (5 bases). The CDR3 has 14 residues. V lost 4 bases, J lost 6 bases, and 17 bases lay in between. Germline V gene lookup returns CDR1 SGHNT and CDR2 YYREEE (reference sequence). Written as DNA, the CDR3 is TGTGCCAGCAGCGTCGACCCTCATGGAGGCGAGCAGTACTTC. Amino acid sequence: CASSVDPHGGEQYF.

This clone was recorded once. This chain uses TRBV5-1 with TRBJ2-3; 13 bases align to TRBD2. CDR3 size: 16 residues. Germline V lookup: CDR1 SGHRS, CDR2 YFSETQ. Trimming removed 6 bases from V and 2 bases from J; junction bases left unmatched: 6. The CDR3 nucleotides read TGCGCCAGCAATACGGGACTAGCGGGGTTCACAGATACGCAGTATTTT. This encodes CASNTGLAGFTDTQYF.

V and J are TRBV30 and TRBJ1-2; D not resolved. Germline-derived CDR1 and CDR2 are GTSNPN and SVGIG (reference sequence). V lost 4 bases and J lost 7, with 19 bases in between. This CDR3 has 14 amino acids. The CDR3 protein is CAWTSIEGLGGYTF. The CDR3 coding sequence is TGTGCCTGGACCTCTATCGAGGGCCTCGGTGGCTACACCTTC. The complete variable domain, with remaining parts taken from reference TRBV30 and TRBJ1-2, reads SQTIHQWPATLVQPVGSPLSLECTVEGTSNPNLYWYRQAAGRGLQLLFYSVGIGQISSEVPQNLSASRPQDRQFILSSKKLLLSDSGFYLCAWTSIEGLGGYTFGSGTRLTVV.

The chain recombines TRBV5-4 with TRBJ1-2; possible D gene TRBD1, 5 bases. V lost 5 bases and J 2 bases, leaving 19 bases between the germline ends. From germline, CDR1 is SGHNT and CDR2 YYREEE (reference sequence). The CDR3 length is 16 residues. CDR3 sequence (DNA): TGTGCCAGCAGTTTTGGGACTCCTACTCTCAACTATGGCTACACCTTC. This gives the protein CASSFGTPTLNYGYTF.

J is TRBJ2-3 and V is TRBV5-5, with 7 bases fitting TRBD2. Per the germline V gene, CDR1 is SGHKS and CDR2 is YYEKEE (reference sequence). The CDR3 extends over 17 amino acids. V shed 0 bases, J shed 0 bases, and the junction held 7 bases outside the gene matches. The CDR3: CASSLGTRGGSTDTQYF. The CDR3 nucleotides read TGTGCCAGCAGCTTGGGGACTCGCGGGGGTAGCACAGATACGCAGTATTTT.

The CDR3 loop reads CASSQEFTTGSLEQFF. Written as DNA, the CDR3 is TGTGCCAGCAGCCAAGAATTCACTACCGGATCCCTTGAGCAGTTCTTC. The chain couples TRBV3-1 (or the pseudogene TRBV3-2) to TRBJ2-1; no reliable D call. The germline V and J ends were trimmed by 0 bases and 9 bases, with 18 bases remaining between them. Germline V lookup: CDR1 LGHDT, CDR2 YNNKEL (reference sequence). This CDR3 contains 16 residues.

This chain connects TRBV6-5 to TRBJ1-2, with TRBD1 matching over 10 bases. Germline loops: CDR1 MNHEY, CDR2 SVGAGI. J gave up 4 bases and V 6 bases, and 5 bases lay outside the gene matches. This CDR3 comprises 14 residues. Here the CDR3 reads CASSFGQGVYGYTF. The CDR3 coding sequence is TGTGCCAGCAGCTTTGGACAGGGGGTCTATGGCTACACCTTC.

This chain joins TRBV12-1 and TRBJ1-2; TRBD1 reflects the table's D call only, with no check against the DNA. TRBV12-1 is marked as a pseudogene. The CDR3 is 14 residues long. The DNA for the CDR3 is TGTGCCAGCAGTACGAGACAGGGTTGGGATGGCTACACCTTC. Protein sequence: CASSTRQGWDGYTF.

The V call is TRBV9, the J call TRBJ1-2; D is perhaps TRBD1 (5 bases). V was cut by 4 bases and J by 11 bases, with 15 bases left in between. CDR1 and CDR2 from the germline V gene are SGDLS and YYNGEE. This CDR3 region has 12 residues. CDR3 protein: CASSPNGGGYTF. In DNA form, the CDR3 reads TGTGCCAGCAGCCCGAATGGGGGGGGGTACACCTTC.

The chain recombines TRBV23-1 with TRBJ1-2; D might be TRBD1 (5 bases). TRBV23-1 is designated an ORF whose function remains uncertain. The V and J ends lost 10 bases and 6 bases respectively, with 12 bases between them. The CDR3 is 11 residues long. For the CDR3, the DNA is TGCGCCATAGCCAGGGAAGATGGCTACACCTTC. It is translated as CAIAREDGYTF.

In its sample, this clone was seen a few times. V usage is TRBV5-6 and J usage is TRBJ1-2; D might be TRBD1 (5 bases). This CDR3 region has 17 residues. V dropped 1 base and J dropped 4 bases, with 20 bases sitting between them. Germline V lookup: CDR1 SGHDT, CDR2 YYEEEE. The CDR3 coding sequence is TGTGCCAGCAGCTTGAGTAGCCTTGGGGCGGGGGTCTATGGCTACACCTTC. Amino acid sequence: CASSLSSLGAGVYGYTF.

This chain links TRBV4-2 with TRBJ2-1, with 9 bases identical to TRBD2. This CDR3 spans 17 amino acids. Germline CDR1 and CDR2: LGHNA and YNFKEQ. V trimming: 0 bases; J trimming: 9 bases; junction bases outside the gene matches: 12. DNA of the CDR3: TGTGCCAGCAGCCAAGATTCAATAGCGGGGGATACACTTGAGCAGTTCTTC. Its translation is CASSQDSIAGDTLEQFF.

The chain carries TRBV7-8 and TRBJ1-1, with D unresolved. Trimming removed 5 bases from V and 7 bases from J, with 14 bases in between. Germline V gene lookup returns CDR1 SGHVS and CDR2 FQNEAQ. The CDR3 totals 13 residues. CDR3 protein: CASSPDTLYEAFF. The CDR3 coding sequence is TGTGCCAGCAGCCCCGACACGTTATATGAAGCTTTCTTT. Complete variable domain (other parts from reference TRBV7-8 and TRBJ1-1): GAGVSQSPRYKVAKRGQDVALRCDPISGHVSLFWYQQALGQGPEFLTYFQNEAQLDKSGLPSDRFFAERPEGSVSTLKIQRTQQEDSAVYLCASSPDTLYEAFFGQGTRLTVV.

This chain connects TRBV18 to TRBJ1-6, with D possibly matching TRBD1 (5 bases). CDR1 and CDR2 from the germline V gene are KGHSH and LQKENI. This CDR3 region has 17 residues. V gave up 4 bases and J gave up 8 bases, with 21 bases separating them. The CDR3: CASSQTLAAGPDSPLHF. The CDR3 bases are TGTGCCAGCTCACAGACATTAGCGGCGGGGCCAGATTCACCCCTCCACTTT.

The CDR3 is CASSRSGALLQETQYF. The CDR3 nucleotides are TGCGCCAGCAGCCGGAGCGGGGCGCTACTCCAAGAGACCCAGTACTTC. This chain connects TRBV5-1 to TRBJ2-5; 7 nucleotides match TRBD2. The junction had 10 bases not matched to a gene; V was cut back by 4 bases and J by 1 base. Per germline, CDR1 SGHRS and CDR2 YFSETQ. The CDR3 loop spans 16 amino acids.

The chain combines TRBV5-1 with TRBJ2-1; no clear D. The CDR3 runs 17 residues. Trimming shortened V by 4 bases and J by 10 bases, and 27 bases separated the two germline ends. The germline V gene encodes CDR1 SGHRS and CDR2 YFSETQ. In nucleotides, the CDR3 is TGCGCCAGCAGCCTACTAATCAGTACTCAATATAAAAGGGAGCAGTTCTTC. It yields the protein CASSLLISTQYKREQFF.

The V gene is TRBV7-2, the J gene TRBJ2-1, with TRBD2 matching 7 bases. The CDR3 consists of 18 residues. CDR1 is SGHTA and CDR2 is FQGNSA in the germline V gene. Trimming removed 1 base from V and 4 bases from J; junction bases left unmatched: 13. DNA of the CDR3: TGTGCCAGCAGCTTAGAGGGACTAAGGACTAGTGGGTACAATGAGCAGTTCTTC. This sequence encodes CASSLEGLRTSGYNEQFF.

The V gene is TRBV5-1, the J gene TRBJ2-3; TRBD1 agrees at 8 bases. Germline V CDR1 and CDR2: SGHRS, YFSETQ. V lost 4 bases and J lost 2; bases outside the gene matches: 6. This CDR3 is 15 amino acids long. The DNA for the CDR3 is TGCGCCAGCAGCACTGACAGGGGAGTCACAGATACGCAGTATTTT. Translating it yields CASSTDRGVTDTQYF.

This chain uses TRBV3-1 (or the pseudogene TRBV3-2) with TRBJ1-4; D is undetermined. CDR1 is LGHDT, CDR2 YNNKEL, per germline (reference sequence). The CDR3 loop spans 14 amino acids. V lost 1 base and J lost 6, with 9 bases in between. The CDR3 reads CASSQAAGYEKLFF. CDR3 in DNA: TGTGCCAGCAGCCAAGCGGCGGGGTATGAAAAACTGTTTTTT.